This T cell receptor beta chain was sequenced in a study of blood T cell repertoires in COVID-19. Looking at the study overall: Collection of acute and convalescent COVID-19 samples took place in the United States, Italy and Spain.

As originally analysed: Amplified reference gene primers provided the basis for estimating nucleated cell counts. Profiling relied on immunoSEQ multiplex PCR, and the TCRdb table lists in-frame clones only, not all of them. V, J and clone size are those of that table, while D and trimming were read from the DNA. Of around 200,000 clones listed, 75% to 90% were seen once; the top ten hold around 19%. Germline V gives CDR1 SNHLY, CDR2 FYNNEI. Trimming at V came to 7 bases and at J to 10 bases, leaving 14 bases not matched to a gene. The CDR3 runs to 14 residues. Sequenced: PBMCs or T cells enriched from blood (not recorded which). The clonotype was recovered from a man aged 35-49 years who had recovered from COVID-19. V is TRBV2 and J is TRBJ1-2, with 8 bases matching TRBD1. The CDR3 is CASTYDRGRSDYTF. In DNA form, the CDR3 reads TGTGCCAGCACCTACGACAGGGGACGATCTGACTACACCTTC.